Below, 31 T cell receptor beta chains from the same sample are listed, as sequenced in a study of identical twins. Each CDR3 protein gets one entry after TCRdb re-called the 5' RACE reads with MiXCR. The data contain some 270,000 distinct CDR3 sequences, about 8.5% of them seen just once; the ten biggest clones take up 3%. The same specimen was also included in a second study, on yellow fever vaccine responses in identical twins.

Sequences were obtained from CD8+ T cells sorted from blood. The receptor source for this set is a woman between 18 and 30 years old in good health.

DNA for the CDR3: TGTGCCAGCAGCGAGGAGAATAGCGGATTCTACGAGCAGTACTTC. Its translation is CASSEENSGFYEQYF. This chain links TRBV2 with TRBJ2-7; D might be TRBD2 (6 bases). Deletions cut 6 bases from V and 3 bases from J, with 18 bases between. This CDR3 is built from 15 residues. Germline V CDR1 and CDR2: SNHLY, FYNNEI.

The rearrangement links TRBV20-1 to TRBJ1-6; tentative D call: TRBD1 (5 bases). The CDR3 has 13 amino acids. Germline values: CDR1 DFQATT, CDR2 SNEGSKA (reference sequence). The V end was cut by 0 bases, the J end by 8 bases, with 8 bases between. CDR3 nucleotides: TGCAGTGCTAGAGATCTAGGGGATTCACCCCTCCACTTT. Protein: CSARDLGDSPLHF.

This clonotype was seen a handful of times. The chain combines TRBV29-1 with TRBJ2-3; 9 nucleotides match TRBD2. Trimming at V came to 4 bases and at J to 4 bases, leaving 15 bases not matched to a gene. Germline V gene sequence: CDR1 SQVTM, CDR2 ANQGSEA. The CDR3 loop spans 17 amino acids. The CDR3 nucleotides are TGCAGCGTTGGAGGTTTAGCGGGGGCCCCTTTAGCAGATACGCAGTATTTT. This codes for CSVGGLAGAPLADTQYF.

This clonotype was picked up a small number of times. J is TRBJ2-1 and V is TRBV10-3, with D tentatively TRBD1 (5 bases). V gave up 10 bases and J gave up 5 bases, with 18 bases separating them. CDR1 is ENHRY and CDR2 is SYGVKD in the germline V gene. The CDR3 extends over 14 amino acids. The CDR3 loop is CATRQIEPNNEQFF. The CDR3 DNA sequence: TGTGCCACCCGACAGATCGAGCCGAACAATGAGCAGTTCTTC.

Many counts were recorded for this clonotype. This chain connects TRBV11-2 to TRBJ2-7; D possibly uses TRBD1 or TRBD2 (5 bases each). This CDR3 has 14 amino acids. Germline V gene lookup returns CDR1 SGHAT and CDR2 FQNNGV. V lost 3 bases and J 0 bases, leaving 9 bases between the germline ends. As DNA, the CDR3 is TGTGCCAGCAGCTTTGGGACCAGCTCCTACGAGCAGTACTTC. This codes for CASSFGTSSYEQYF. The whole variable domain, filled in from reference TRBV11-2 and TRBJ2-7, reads EAGVAQSPRYKIIEKRQSVAFWCNPISGHATLYWYQQILGQGPKLLIQFQNNGVVDDSQLPKDRFSAERLKGVDSTLKIQPAKLEDSAVYLCASSFGTSSYEQYFGPGTRLTVT.

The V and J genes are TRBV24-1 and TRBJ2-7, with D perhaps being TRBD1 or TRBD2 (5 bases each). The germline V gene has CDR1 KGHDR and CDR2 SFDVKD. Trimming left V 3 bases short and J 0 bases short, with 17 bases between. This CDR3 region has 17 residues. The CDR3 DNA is TGTGCCACCAGTGATCCGAGGGAGACAGAAAGCTCCTACGAGCAGTACTTC. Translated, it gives CATSDPRETESSYEQYF.

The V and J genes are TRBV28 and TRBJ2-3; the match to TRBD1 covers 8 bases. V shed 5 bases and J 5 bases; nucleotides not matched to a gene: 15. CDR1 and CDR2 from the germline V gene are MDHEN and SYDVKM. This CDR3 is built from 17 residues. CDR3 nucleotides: TGTGCCAGCAGTATTCGGGACAGGACTTCGGGGGAAGATACGCAGTATTTT. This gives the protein CASSIRDRTSGEDTQYF.

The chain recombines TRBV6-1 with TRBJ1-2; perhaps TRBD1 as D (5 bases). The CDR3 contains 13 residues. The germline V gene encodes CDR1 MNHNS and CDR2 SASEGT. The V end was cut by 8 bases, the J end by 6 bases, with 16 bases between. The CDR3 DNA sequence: TGTGCCAGCGGGTTGGGGGGGGGTAATGGCTACACCTTC. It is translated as CASGLGGGNGYTF.

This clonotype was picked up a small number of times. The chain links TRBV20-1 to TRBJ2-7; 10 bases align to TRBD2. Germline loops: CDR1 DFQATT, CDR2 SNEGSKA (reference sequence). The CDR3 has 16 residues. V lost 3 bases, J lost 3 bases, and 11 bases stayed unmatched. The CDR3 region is CSASLLPLAGYYEQYF. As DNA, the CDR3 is TGCAGTGCTAGTCTACTCCCACTAGCGGGATACTACGAGCAGTACTTC.

This chain's CDR3 is CASGSPDRPQYF. Here the CDR3 DNA reads TGTGCCAGCGGGTCCCCGGATCGGCCCCAGTACTTC. This rearrangement joins TRBV25-1 to TRBJ2-5; no clear D. Deletions cut 8 bases from V and 9 bases from J, with 16 bases between. Germline V lookup: CDR1 MGHDK, CDR2 SYGVNS. CDR3 length: 12 amino acids.

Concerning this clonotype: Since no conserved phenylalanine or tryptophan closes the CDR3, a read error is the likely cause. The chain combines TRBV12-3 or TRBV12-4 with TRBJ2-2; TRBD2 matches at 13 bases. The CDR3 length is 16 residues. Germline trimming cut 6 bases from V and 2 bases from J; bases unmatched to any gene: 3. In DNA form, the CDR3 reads TGTGCCAGCAGGGTGGGACTAGCGGGAAACACCGGGGAGCTGTTTTCT. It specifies CASRVGLAGNTGELFS.

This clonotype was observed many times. The CDR3 reads CASSLVSASFIDTQYF. The DNA of the CDR3 is TGTGCCAGCAGCTTAGTCTCGGCCAGCTTCATCGATACGCAGTATTTT. The chain joins TRBV7-8 to TRBJ2-3; D call uncertain. The CDR3 length is 16 residues. Germline values: CDR1 SGHVS, CDR2 FQNEAQ. Trimming cost V 1 base and J 6 bases, with 17 bases left between them.

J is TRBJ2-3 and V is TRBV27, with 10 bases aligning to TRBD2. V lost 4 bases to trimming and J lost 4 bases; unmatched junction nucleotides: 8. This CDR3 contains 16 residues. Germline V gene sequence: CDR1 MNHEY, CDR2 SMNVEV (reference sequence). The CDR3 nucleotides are TGTGCCAGCAGTTCCAGAAGCGGGAGGGCCGCAGATACGCAGTATTTT. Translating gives CASSSRSGRAADTQYF.

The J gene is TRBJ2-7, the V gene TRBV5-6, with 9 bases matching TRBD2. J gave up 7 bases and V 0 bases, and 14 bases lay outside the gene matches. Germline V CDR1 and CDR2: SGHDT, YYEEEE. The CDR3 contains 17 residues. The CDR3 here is CASSLVSASGDSGEQYF. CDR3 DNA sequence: TGTGCCAGCAGCTTGGTATCGGCTAGCGGGGACTCCGGGGAGCAGTACTTC.

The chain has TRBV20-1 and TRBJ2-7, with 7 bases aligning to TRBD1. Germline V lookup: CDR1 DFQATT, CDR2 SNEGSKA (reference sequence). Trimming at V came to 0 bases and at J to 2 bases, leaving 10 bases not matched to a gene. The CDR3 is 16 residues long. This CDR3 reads CSARDPQGYNTYEQYF. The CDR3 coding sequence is TGCAGTGCTAGAGACCCACAGGGGTACAATACCTACGAGCAGTACTTC.

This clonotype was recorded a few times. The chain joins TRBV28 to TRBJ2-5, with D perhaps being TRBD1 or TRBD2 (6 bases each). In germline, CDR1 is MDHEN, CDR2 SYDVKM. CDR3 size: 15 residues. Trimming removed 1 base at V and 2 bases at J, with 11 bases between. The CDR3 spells CASSLYREVQETQYF. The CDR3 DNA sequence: TGTGCCAGCAGTTTATACAGGGAGGTTCAAGAGACCCAGTACTTC.

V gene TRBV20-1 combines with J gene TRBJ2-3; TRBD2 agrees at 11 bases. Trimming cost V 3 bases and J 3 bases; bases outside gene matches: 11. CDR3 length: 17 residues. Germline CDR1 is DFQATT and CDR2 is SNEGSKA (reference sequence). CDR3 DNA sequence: TGCAGTGCTAGGGACTCACCGGGACTAGCGGTTACAGATACGCAGTATTTT. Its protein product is CSARDSPGLAVTDTQYF.

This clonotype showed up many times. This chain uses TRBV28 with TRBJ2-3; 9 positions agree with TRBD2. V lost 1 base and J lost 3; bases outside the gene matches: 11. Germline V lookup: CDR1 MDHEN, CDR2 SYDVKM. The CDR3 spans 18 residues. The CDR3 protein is CASSLLREGPAKTDTQYF. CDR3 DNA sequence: TGTGCCAGCAGTTTATTGCGGGAGGGCCCCGCCAAAACAGATACGCAGTATTTT.

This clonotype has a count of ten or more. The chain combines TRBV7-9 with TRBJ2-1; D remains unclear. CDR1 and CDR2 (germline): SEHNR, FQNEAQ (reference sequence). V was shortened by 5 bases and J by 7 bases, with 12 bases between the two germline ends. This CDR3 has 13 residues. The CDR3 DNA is TGTGCCAGCAGCCCCACGTTGGTTAATGAGCAGTTCTTC. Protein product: CASSPTLVNEQFF.

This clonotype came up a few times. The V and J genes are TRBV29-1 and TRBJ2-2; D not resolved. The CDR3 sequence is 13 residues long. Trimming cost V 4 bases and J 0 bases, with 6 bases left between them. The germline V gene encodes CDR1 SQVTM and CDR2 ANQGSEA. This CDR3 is CSVANSNTGELFF. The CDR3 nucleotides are TGCAGCGTTGCGAATTCGAACACCGGGGAGCTGTTTTTT.

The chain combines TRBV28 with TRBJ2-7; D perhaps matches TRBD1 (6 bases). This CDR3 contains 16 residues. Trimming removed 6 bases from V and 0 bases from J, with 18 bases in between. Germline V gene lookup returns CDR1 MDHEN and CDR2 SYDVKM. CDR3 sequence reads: CASSQRQVSSSYEQYF. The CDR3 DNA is TGTGCCAGCAGCCAAAGACAGGTTTCTAGCTCCTACGAGCAGTACTTC.

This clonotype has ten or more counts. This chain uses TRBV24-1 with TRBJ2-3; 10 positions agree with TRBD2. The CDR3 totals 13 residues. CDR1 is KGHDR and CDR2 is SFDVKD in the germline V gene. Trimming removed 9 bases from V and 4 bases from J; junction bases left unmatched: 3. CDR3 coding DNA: TGTGCCACCCGAGCGGGGGGGGCAGATACGCAGTATTTT. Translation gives CATRAGGADTQYF.

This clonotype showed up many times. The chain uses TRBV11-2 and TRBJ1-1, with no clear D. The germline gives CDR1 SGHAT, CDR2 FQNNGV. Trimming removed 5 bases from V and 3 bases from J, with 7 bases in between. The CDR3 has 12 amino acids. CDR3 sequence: CASSAMYTEAFF. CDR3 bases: TGTGCCAGCAGCGCCATGTACACTGAAGCTTTCTTT.

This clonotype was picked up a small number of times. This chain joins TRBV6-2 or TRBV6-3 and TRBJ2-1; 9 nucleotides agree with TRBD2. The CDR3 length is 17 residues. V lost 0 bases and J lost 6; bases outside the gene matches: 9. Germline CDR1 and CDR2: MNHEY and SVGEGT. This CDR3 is CASSYSPASGKSNEQFF. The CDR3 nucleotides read TGTGCCAGCAGTTACTCCCCGGCTAGCGGGAAAAGCAATGAGCAGTTCTTC.

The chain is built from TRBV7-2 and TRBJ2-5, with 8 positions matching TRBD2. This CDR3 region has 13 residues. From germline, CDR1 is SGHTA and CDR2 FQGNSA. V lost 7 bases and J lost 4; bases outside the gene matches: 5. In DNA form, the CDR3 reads TGTGCCAGCACCCCCCTAGCGGGAGAGACCCAGTACTTC. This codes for CASTPLAGETQYF.

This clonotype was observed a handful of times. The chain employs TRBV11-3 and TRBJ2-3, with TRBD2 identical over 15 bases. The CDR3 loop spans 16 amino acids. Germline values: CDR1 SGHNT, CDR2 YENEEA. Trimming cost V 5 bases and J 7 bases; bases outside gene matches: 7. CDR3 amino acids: CASSKPGLAGGNTQYF. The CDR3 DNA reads TGTGCCAGCAGCAAGCCGGGACTAGCGGGGGGTAATACGCAGTATTTT.

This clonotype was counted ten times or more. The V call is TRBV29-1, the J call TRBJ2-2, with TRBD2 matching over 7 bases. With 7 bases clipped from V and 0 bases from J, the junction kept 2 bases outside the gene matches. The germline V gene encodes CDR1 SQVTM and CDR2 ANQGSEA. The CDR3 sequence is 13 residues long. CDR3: CSASGPNTGELFF. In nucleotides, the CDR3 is TGCAGCGCTAGCGGCCCGAACACCGGGGAGCTGTTTTTT.

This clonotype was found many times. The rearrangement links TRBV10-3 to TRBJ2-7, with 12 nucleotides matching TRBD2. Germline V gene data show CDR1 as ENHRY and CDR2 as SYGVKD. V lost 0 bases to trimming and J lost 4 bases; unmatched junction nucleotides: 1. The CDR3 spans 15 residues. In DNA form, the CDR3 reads TGTGCCATCAGTGAGTCAACTAGCGGGAGGTACGAGCAGTACTTC. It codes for CAISESTSGRYEQYF.

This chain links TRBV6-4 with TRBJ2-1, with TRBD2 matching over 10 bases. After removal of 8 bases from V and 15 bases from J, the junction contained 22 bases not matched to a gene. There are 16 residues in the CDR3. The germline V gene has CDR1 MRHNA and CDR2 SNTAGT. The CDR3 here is CASPLFVWTSGTWGFF. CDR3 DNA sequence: TGTGCCAGCCCCCTCTTTGTTTGGACTAGCGGAACGTGGGGGTTCTTC.

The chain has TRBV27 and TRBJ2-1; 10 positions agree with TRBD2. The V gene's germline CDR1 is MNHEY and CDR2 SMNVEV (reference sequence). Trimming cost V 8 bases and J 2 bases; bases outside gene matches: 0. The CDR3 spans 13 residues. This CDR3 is CASGLAAYNEQFF. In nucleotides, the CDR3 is TGTGCCAGCGGACTAGCGGCCTACAATGAGCAGTTCTTC.

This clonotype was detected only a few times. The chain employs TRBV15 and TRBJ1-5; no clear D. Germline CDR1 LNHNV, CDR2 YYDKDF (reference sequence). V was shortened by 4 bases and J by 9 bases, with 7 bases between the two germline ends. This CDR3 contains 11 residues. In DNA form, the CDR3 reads TGTGCCACCAGCACCAAAGGGCCCCAGCATTTT. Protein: CATSTKGPQHF.